Presented here are 21 T cell receptor beta chains from one specimen sequenced in a study of blood T cell repertoires in COVID-19. The repertoire was sequenced with immunoSEQ multiplex PCR; TCRdb's copy has only in-frame clones and lacks some. The data show tens of thousands of clones, roughly 84% seen once. Input material: peripheral blood. Source of these receptors: a man aged 45 to 65 with acute or convalescent COVID-19.

This chain links TRBV9 with TRBJ1-2; no reliable D call. CDR1 and CDR2 from the germline V gene are SGDLS and YYNGEE. V lost 2 bases, J lost 7 bases, and 9 bases lay in between. There are 12 residues in the CDR3. In DNA form, the CDR3 reads TGTGCCAGCAGCGTTCGTTCGGGTGGCTACACCTTC. As protein: CASSVRSGGYTF.

This chain uses TRBV13 with TRBJ2-2; 8 bases fit TRBD2. With V trimmed by 5 bases and J by 5 bases, 7 bases remained unmatched. Per germline, CDR1 PRHDT and CDR2 FYEKMQ (reference sequence). The CDR3 totals 15 residues. CDR3 sequence reads: CASSISGAGTGELFF. In nucleotides, the CDR3 is TGTGCCAGCAGCATTAGCGGGGCGGGGACCGGGGAGCTGTTTTTT.

The chain links TRBV11-2 to TRBJ2-5, with TRBD1 matching 7 bases. This CDR3 has 15 residues. V was pared by 1 base and J by 2 bases, with 4 bases of the junction left unmatched. Germline V gives CDR1 SGHAT, CDR2 FQNNGV. DNA for the CDR3: TGTGCCAGCAGCTTAGGAGACAGGGTACAAGAGACCCAGTACTTC. Translated: CASSLGDRVQETQYF.

This clone was seen a handful of times. The chain carries TRBV5-4 and TRBJ1-2; tentatively, D is TRBD1 (6 bases). Trimming took off 1 base at V and 4 bases at J, with 8 bases between the two ends. This CDR3 has 13 residues. Germline assignment: CDR1 SGHNT and CDR2 YYREEE (reference sequence). The CDR3 DNA reads TGTGCCAGCAGCTTGCCAGGGGCCTATGGCTACACCTTC. This codes for CASSLPGAYGYTF.

The chain joins TRBV19 to TRBJ2-1; 10 nucleotides align to TRBD2. The CDR3 extends over 15 amino acids. Trimming at V came to 7 bases and at J to 3 bases, leaving 6 bases not matched to a gene. Germline V gene lookup returns CDR1 LNHDA and CDR2 SQIVND (reference sequence). The CDR3 DNA is TGTGCCAGTATGGGGACTAGCGACCTCTACAATGAGCAGTTCTTC. It specifies CASMGTSDLYNEQFF.

The V and J genes are TRBV19 and TRBJ1-1; unclear D gene. The CDR3 runs to 13 residues. The ends were cut back, 1 base at V and 3 bases at J, with 6 bases in the middle. CDR1 and CDR2 from the germline V gene are LNHDA and SQIVND (reference sequence). The CDR3 here is CASSIGADTEAFF. For the CDR3, the DNA is TGTGCCAGTAGTATAGGGGCCGACACTGAAGCTTTCTTT.

The rearrangement uses TRBV2 and TRBJ2-7; the D gene is possibly TRBD2 (5 bases). CDR1 is SNHLY, CDR2 FYNNEI, per germline. Trimming pared 6 bases from V and 0 bases from J, leaving 9 bases between. The CDR3 has 13 amino acids. The CDR3 coding sequence is TGTGCCAGCAGGGACTGGGGCTCCTACGAGCAGTACTTC. This encodes CASRDWGSYEQYF. The whole variable domain, filled in from reference TRBV2 and TRBJ2-7, reads EPEVTQTPSHQVTQMGQEVILRCVPISNHLYFYWYRQILGQKVEFLVSFYNNEISEKSEIFDDQFSVERPDGSNFTLKIRSTKLEDSAMYFCASRDWGSYEQYFGPGTRLTVT.

This clone was recorded many times. V gene TRBV10-3 combines with J gene TRBJ2-1; TRBD1 matches at 9 bases. The junction had 0 bases not matched to a gene; V was cut back by 2 bases and J by 1 base. Germline V gene sequence: CDR1 ENHRY, CDR2 SYGVKD. The CDR3 loop spans 15 amino acids. CDR3 sequence: CAISEDRGSYNEQFF. CDR3 DNA sequence: TGTGCCATCAGTGAGGACAGGGGGTCCTACAATGAGCAGTTCTTC.

The V and J genes are TRBV19 and TRBJ2-3, with no clear D. Trimming shortened V by 5 bases and J by 0 bases, and 12 bases separated the two germline ends. This CDR3 has 15 amino acids. The germline V gene encodes CDR1 LNHDA and CDR2 SQIVND (reference sequence). DNA for the CDR3: TGTGCCAGTAGTCCCCTCATGGGCAGCACAGATACGCAGTATTTT. Encoded protein: CASSPLMGSTDTQYF.

V and J are TRBV19 and TRBJ1-4, with a possible D match to TRBD1 (6 bases). CDR1 LNHDA and CDR2 SQIVND come from the germline V gene (reference sequence). The V gene lost 9 bases and the J gene lost 4 bases, with 27 bases spanning the gap. This CDR3 contains 18 residues. The CDR3 nucleotides are TGTGCCAGCACCGACACGGGACACATCGAATTTGTTAATGAAAAACTGTTTTTT. Encoded protein: CASTDTGHIEFVNEKLFF.

J is TRBJ2-7 and V is TRBV27; 10 positions match TRBD2. After removal of 8 bases from V and 6 bases from J, the junction contained 7 bases not matched to a gene. Germline lookup yields CDR1 MNHEY and CDR2 SMNVEV (reference sequence). This CDR3 is built from 13 residues. The CDR3 protein is CASSTGTSVEQYF. CDR3 nucleotides: TGTGCCAGCTCCACCGGGACTAGCGTCGAGCAGTACTTC.

The rearrangement uses TRBV11-2 and TRBJ2-7, with TRBD1 identical over 8 bases. The trim removed 3 bases at V and 6 bases at J, leaving 10 bases unmatched. The CDR3 runs to 15 residues. The germline V gene encodes CDR1 SGHAT and CDR2 FQNNGV. CDR3 region: CASSFGTGEGPEQYF. DNA of the CDR3: TGTGCCAGCAGCTTCGGGACAGGAGAAGGACCCGAGCAGTACTTC.

Only a few counts were recorded for this clone. The rearrangement uses TRBV4-2 and TRBJ2-7, with TRBD2 matching over 7 bases. J gave up 1 base and V 4 bases, and 7 bases lay outside the gene matches. Germline CDR1 is LGHNA and CDR2 is YNFKEQ. This CDR3 contains 15 residues. CDR3 loop: CASSPSAGRSYEQYF. The CDR3 region has the DNA TGTGCCAGCAGCCCATCAGCGGGGCGATCCTACGAGCAGTACTTC.

The chain is built from TRBV3-1 (or the pseudogene TRBV3-2) and TRBJ1-6, with D possibly being TRBD1 (6 bases). The CDR3 extends over 13 amino acids. The V gene's germline CDR1 is LGHDT and CDR2 YNNKEL (reference sequence). Trimming cost V 2 bases and J 10 bases, with 9 bases left between them. The CDR3 is CASSQTGRSPLHF. In nucleotides, the CDR3 is TGTGCCAGCAGCCAAACAGGGAGATCACCCCTCCACTTT.

This clone occurred a few times. The gene calls are TRBV28 and TRBJ1-1; TRBD1 might be the D (5 bases). The CDR3 runs 12 residues. V was pared by 5 bases and J by 7 bases, with 11 bases between. Germline loops: CDR1 MDHEN, CDR2 SYDVKM. The CDR3 DNA is TGTGCCAGCAGTCAGCCTCAGGGTGAAGCTTTCTTT. This gives the protein CASSQPQGEAFF.

The rearrangement uses TRBV27 and TRBJ2-7, with D possibly matching TRBD1 (6 bases). Germline CDR1 MNHEY, CDR2 SMNVEV (reference sequence). This CDR3 has 13 residues. V shed 11 bases and J shed 3 bases, with 17 bases lying between them. This CDR3 is CAARGHVLYEQYF. In DNA, the CDR3 is TGTGCCGCCCGGGGACATGTCCTCTACGAGCAGTACTTC.

The rearrangement links TRBV7-9 to TRBJ2-7; perhaps TRBD2 as D (5 bases). Germline V gene sequence: CDR1 SEHNR, CDR2 FQNEAQ (reference sequence). CDR3 length: 12 amino acids. The V gene lost 1 base and the J gene lost 6 bases, with 7 bases spanning the gap. The CDR3 DNA follows: TGTGCCAGCAGCTTAGAGGGAGCCGAGCAGTACTTC. As protein: CASSLEGAEQYF.

The gene calls are TRBV6-5 and TRBJ2-1, with 8 bases aligning to TRBD1. The CDR3 consists of 15 residues. With V trimmed by 8 bases and J by 2 bases, 8 bases remained unmatched. From germline, CDR1 is MNHEY and CDR2 SVGAGI. The CDR3 loop reads CASGKDRDTYNEQFF. The CDR3 DNA follows: TGTGCCAGCGGAAAGGACAGGGACACCTACAATGAGCAGTTCTTC.

The chain has TRBV5-5 and TRBJ2-1; 8 bases line up with TRBD2. Germline lookup yields CDR1 SGHKS and CDR2 YYEKEE (reference sequence). The V segment lost 4 bases and the J segment 6 bases; nucleotides outside the gene matches: 9. The CDR3 runs to 15 residues. CDR3 DNA sequence: TGTGCCAGCAGCACCTTTGCGGGAGGAAGCAATGAGCAGTTCTTC. It is translated as CASSTFAGGSNEQFF.

The V and J genes are TRBV5-4 and TRBJ1-2; no clear D gene. The CDR3 length is 14 residues. V was clipped by 0 bases and J by 8 bases, with 14 bases between them. Germline CDR1 reads SGHNT; CDR2 reads YYREEE (reference sequence). CDR3 DNA sequence: TGTGCCAGCAGCTTGGCCGTAAGGGAGAGAGGCTACACCTTC. This codes for CASSLAVRERGYTF. Using reference TRBV5-4 and TRBJ1-2 for the parts outside the CDR3, the full variable domain is ETGVTQSPTHLIKTRGQQVTLRCSSQSGHNTVSWYQQALGQGPQFIFQYYREEENGRGNFPPRFSGLQFPNYSSELNVNALELDDSALYLCASSLAVRERGYTFGSGTRLTVV.

This clone was found once. This CDR3 is CASSAPRDRGYTGELFF. The CDR3 DNA follows: TGCGCCAGCAGCGCGCCCCGGGACAGGGGATACACCGGGGAGCTGTTTTTT. The V gene is TRBV5-1, the J gene TRBJ2-2; TRBD1 agrees at 10 bases. V dropped 4 bases and J dropped 3; count of bases not matched to a gene: 9. Germline V gene sequence: CDR1 SGHRS, CDR2 YFSETQ. The CDR3 loop spans 17 amino acids.